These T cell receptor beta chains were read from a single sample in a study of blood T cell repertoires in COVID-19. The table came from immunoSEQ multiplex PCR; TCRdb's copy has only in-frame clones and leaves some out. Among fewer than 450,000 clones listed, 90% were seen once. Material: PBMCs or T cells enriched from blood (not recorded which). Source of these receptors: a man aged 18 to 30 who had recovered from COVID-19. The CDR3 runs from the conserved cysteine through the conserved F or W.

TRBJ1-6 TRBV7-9 CASSLGLRGQGNSPLHF
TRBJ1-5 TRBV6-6 CASSYDPEGQPQHF
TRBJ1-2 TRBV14 CASSPGLNYGYTF
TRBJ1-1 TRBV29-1 CSVEGRMNTEAFF
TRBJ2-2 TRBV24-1 CATSEFTGKLFF
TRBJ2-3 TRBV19 CASSSLAGQSTQYF
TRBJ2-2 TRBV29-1 CSVPGMNTGELFF
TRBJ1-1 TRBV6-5 CASADSLNTEAFF
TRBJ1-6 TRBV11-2 CASSLGRREYNSPLHF
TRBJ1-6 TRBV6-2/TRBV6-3 CASSYNRLGGGNSPLHF
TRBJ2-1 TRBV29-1 CSVDILAGGRYEQFF
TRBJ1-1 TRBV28 CASSPEGLFAFF
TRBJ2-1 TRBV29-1 CSVGRRGLYPNEQFF
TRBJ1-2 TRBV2 CASSEDRGLGYTF
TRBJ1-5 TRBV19 CASSRWTARSNQPQHF
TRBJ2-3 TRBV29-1 CSAQGLAGIDTQYF
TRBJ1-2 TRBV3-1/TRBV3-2 CASSQVRYGYTF
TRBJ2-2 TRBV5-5 CASSSGTGVTGELFF
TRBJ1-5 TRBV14 CASSQNRGQPQHF
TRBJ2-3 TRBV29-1 CSVAEGDTQYF
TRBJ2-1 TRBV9 CASSPGGGINEQFF
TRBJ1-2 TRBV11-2 CASSPRGRATDGYTF
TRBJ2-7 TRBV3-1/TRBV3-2 CASSHPWTEQTYEQYF
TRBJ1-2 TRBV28 CASSLTTYPYGYTF
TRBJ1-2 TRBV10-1 CASSEDTNYGYTF
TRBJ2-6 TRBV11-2 CASSLDQGERANVLTF
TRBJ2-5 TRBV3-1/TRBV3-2 CASSQTGLAIQETQYF
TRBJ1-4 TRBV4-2 CASSQIVGGDEKLFF
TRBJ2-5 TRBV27 CASSFRAGLWETQYF
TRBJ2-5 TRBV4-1 CASSQDPRRGETQYF
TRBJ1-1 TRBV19 CASIMDRTYPEAFF
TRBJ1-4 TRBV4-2 CASSQEEEWVEKLFF
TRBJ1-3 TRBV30 CAIGGLSGNTIYF
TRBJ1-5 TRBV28 CASSFVSIRGNQPQHF
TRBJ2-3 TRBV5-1 CASSLEGSRVYTADTQYF
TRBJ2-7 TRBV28 CASRATGTTYEQYF
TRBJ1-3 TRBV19 CASSISSGEGLPPGNTIYF
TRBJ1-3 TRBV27 CASKTRGSGNTIYF
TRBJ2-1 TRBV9 CASSVSGGVYNEQFF
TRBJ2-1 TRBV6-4 CASSAERQTEQFF
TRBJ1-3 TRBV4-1 CASSRIQTGLGNTIYF
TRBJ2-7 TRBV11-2 CASSHRGQGHF
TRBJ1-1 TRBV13 CASRPTSQALNTEAFF
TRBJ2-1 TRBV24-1 CATSEVDRGHSYNEQFF
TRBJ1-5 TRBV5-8 CASSLGGVSNQPQHF
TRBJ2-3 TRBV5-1 CASSGTGTRGDTQYF
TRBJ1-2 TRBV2 CASTRGAGRTGDGYTF
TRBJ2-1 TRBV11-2 CASSRVGRISDEQFF
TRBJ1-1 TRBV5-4 CASSLYANPSTEAFF
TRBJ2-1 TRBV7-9 CASSQVGSSYNEQFF
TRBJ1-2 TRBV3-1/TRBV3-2 CASSQDERRGYTF